The 16 T cell receptor beta chains below come from one sample, sequenced in a study of blood T cell repertoires in COVID-19. Using immunoSEQ multiplex PCR, the repertoire was profiled, and TCRdb retains in-frame clones only, with some absent. The sample lists some 250,000 clones, roughly 80% seen once, with approximately 7.9% in the top ten. Material for sequencing was peripheral blood. The receptors here all came from a woman of 80 years or more with acute or convalescent COVID-19.

The V call is TRBV6-5, the J call TRBJ2-3; TRBD2 agrees at 12 bases. Germline V CDR1 and CDR2: MNHEY, SVGAGI. The CDR3 runs to 13 residues. Trimming cost V 6 bases and J 7 bases; bases outside gene matches: 2. The CDR3 DNA reads as TGTGCCAGCAGGACTAGCGGGGGTCATACGCAGTATTTT. This sequence encodes CASRTSGGHTQYF.

V gene TRBV1 combines with J gene TRBJ1-1; the D call of TRBD1 is as the table states it, not checked on the DNA. TRBV1 has pseudogene status. The CDR3 totals 16 residues. The CDR3, as DNA: TGCACCAGCAGCCAACTACTTGGGACAGGGATCACTGAAGCTTTCTTT. Residues: CTSSQLLGTGITEAFF.

J is TRBJ2-7 and V is TRBV5-4; TRBD2 agrees at 11 bases. Germline V gives CDR1 SGHNT, CDR2 YYREEE (reference sequence). Trimming took 4 bases from V and 0 from J; bases not matched to a gene: 9. The length of the CDR3 is 17 residues. CDR3 sequence reads: CASSLALAGGFSYEQYF. The CDR3 DNA follows: TGTGCCAGCAGCCTCGCGTTAGCGGGGGGGTTCTCCTACGAGCAGTACTTC.

The chain uses TRBV19 and TRBJ2-2, with D hard to call. From germline, CDR1 is LNHDA and CDR2 SQIVND (reference sequence). The CDR3 is 14 amino acids. Trimming removed 3 bases at V and 2 bases at J, with 7 bases between. As DNA, the CDR3 is TGTGCCAGTAGTATGAACAGCAACACCGGGGAGCTGTTTTTT. Its protein product is CASSMNSNTGELFF.

The V and J genes are TRBV4-2 and TRBJ1-2; D is ambiguous. The CDR3 sequence is 14 residues long. The V and J ends lost 0 bases and 11 bases respectively, with 16 bases between them. Per germline, CDR1 LGHNA and CDR2 YNFKEQ. The CDR3 protein is CASSQEVRIGRYTF. As DNA, the CDR3 is TGTGCCAGCAGCCAAGAAGTAAGAATTGGGCGTTACACCTTC.

V usage is TRBV5-1 and J usage is TRBJ1-2, with D uncertain. Germline V gene sequence: CDR1 SGHRS, CDR2 YFSETQ. CDR3 length equals 15 residues. V gave up 0 bases and J gave up 2 bases, with 11 bases separating them. The CDR3 DNA reads as TGCGCCAGCAGCTTGGACCCAGGATCAAACTATGGCTACACCTTC. Protein sequence: CASSLDPGSNYGYTF.

The V call is TRBV19, the J call TRBJ2-7; D possibly corresponds to TRBD2 (6 bases). Germline CDR1 reads LNHDA; CDR2 reads SQIVND (reference sequence). This CDR3 region has 13 residues. Between the trimmed V and J ends, which lost 5 bases and 3 bases, there was a span of 11 bases. The CDR3 protein is CASSSQGGYEQYF. CDR3 coding DNA: TGTGCCAGTAGTTCGCAGGGAGGCTACGAGCAGTACTTC.

The rearrangement uses TRBV23-1 and TRBJ1-5, with D possibly TRBD1 on 5 matching bases. TRBV23-1 has ORF status, its function being uncertain. The germline V and J ends were trimmed by 0 bases and 0 bases, with 18 bases remaining between them. CDR3 size: 19 residues. The CDR3 nucleotides are TGCGCCAGCAGTCAATCGCTGACAGAGCTAAAATATAGCAATCAGCCCCAGCATTTT. This translates into CASSQSLTELKYSNQPQHF.

The chain joins TRBV2 to TRBJ2-2; D not resolved. V lost 4 bases and J 3 bases, leaving 12 bases between the germline ends. The length of the CDR3 is 15 residues. In germline, CDR1 is SNHLY, CDR2 FYNNEI. The CDR3 nucleotides read TGTGCCAGCAGTGGGTGGCGGTTCGACACCGGGGAGCTGTTTTTT. Protein product: CASSGWRFDTGELFF.

The chain joins TRBV5-1 to TRBJ1-1; 8 positions agree with TRBD1. The V gene's germline CDR1 is SGHRS and CDR2 YFSETQ. V trimming: 4 bases; J trimming: 2 bases; junction bases outside the gene matches: 4. This CDR3 is built from 14 residues. The CDR3 bases are TGCGCCAGCAGCCTGGGACAGGATAACACTGAAGCTTTCTTT. It encodes CASSLGQDNTEAFF. The full variable domain, in which reference TRBV5-1 and TRBJ1-1 provide the parts outside the CDR3, is KAGVTQTPRYLIKTRGQQVTLSCSPISGHRSVSWYQQTPGQGLQFLFEYFSETQRNKGNFPGRFSGRQFSNSRSEMNVSTLELGDSALYLCASSLGQDNTEAFFGQGTRLTVV.

The rearrangement uses TRBV5-1 and TRBJ2-5; 7 nucleotides line up with TRBD1. This CDR3 spans 15 amino acids. CDR1 is SGHRS and CDR2 is YFSETQ in the germline V gene. The trim removed 4 bases at V and 2 bases at J, leaving 8 bases unmatched. In DNA, the CDR3 is TGCGCCAGCAGCCGTGACAGGGTCCGGCAAGAGACCCAGTACTTC. Encoded protein: CASSRDRVRQETQYF.

The chain is built from TRBV10-1 and TRBJ2-1, with 11 nucleotides matching TRBD2. Germline CDR1 WNHNN, CDR2 SYGVQD (reference sequence). The length of the CDR3 is 16 residues. Unmatched junction bases numbered 5, after V lost 0 bases and J lost 7 bases. The CDR3 DNA reads as TGCGCCAGCAGTGAGTCTAGCGGGAGGGCCAGTAATGAGCAGTTCTTC. This encodes CASSESSGRASNEQFF.

This chain uses TRBV24-1 with TRBJ2-1; 9 nucleotides agree with TRBD1. Germline trimming cut 1 base from V and 7 bases from J; bases unmatched to any gene: 4. CDR1 is KGHDR and CDR2 is SFDVKD in the germline V gene. CDR3 size: 15 residues. The CDR3 here is CATSDFGTGWNEQFF. The CDR3 DNA follows: TGTGCCACCAGTGATTTTGGGACAGGGTGGAATGAGCAGTTCTTC.

This chain connects TRBV3-1 (or the pseudogene TRBV3-2) to TRBJ1-1; a possible D gene is TRBD1 (6 bases). The CDR3 covers 15 residues. CDR1 is LGHDT, CDR2 YNNKEL, per germline (reference sequence). V shed 4 bases and J shed 2 bases, with 14 bases lying between them. In DNA, the CDR3 is TGTGCCAGCAGCCCCTGGACAGCGACTAACACTGAAGCTTTCTTT. The encoded protein is CASSPWTATNTEAFF.

This chain joins TRBV14 and TRBJ2-2; 9 nucleotides match TRBD1. Germline CDR1 SGHDN, CDR2 FVKESK. The CDR3 has 16 amino acids. V lost 5 bases, J lost 2 bases, and 6 bases stayed unmatched. CDR3 amino acids: CASSKDRGVNTGELFF. The CDR3 nucleotides are TGTGCCAGCAGCAAGGACAGGGGTGTCAACACCGGGGAGCTGTTTTTT.

The chain uses TRBV6-6 and TRBJ2-1, with a weak D call TRBD2 (6 bases). V was shortened by 2 bases and J by 6 bases, with 14 bases between the two germline ends. Germline lookup yields CDR1 MNHNY and CDR2 SVGAGI (reference sequence). There are 15 residues in the CDR3. The CDR3 here is CASSYEGGLPNEQFF. CDR3 coding DNA: TGTGCCAGCAGTTACGAGGGAGGTCTTCCCAATGAGCAGTTCTTC.